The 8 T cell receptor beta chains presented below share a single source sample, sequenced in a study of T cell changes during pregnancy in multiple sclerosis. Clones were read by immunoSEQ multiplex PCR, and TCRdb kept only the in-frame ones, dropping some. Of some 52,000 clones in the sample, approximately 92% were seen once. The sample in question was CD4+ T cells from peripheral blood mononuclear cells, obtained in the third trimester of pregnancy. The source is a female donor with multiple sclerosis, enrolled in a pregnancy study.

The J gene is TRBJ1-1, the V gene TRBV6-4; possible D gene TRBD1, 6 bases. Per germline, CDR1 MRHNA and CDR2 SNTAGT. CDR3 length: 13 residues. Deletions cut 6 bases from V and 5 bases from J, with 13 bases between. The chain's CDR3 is CASSKDRLTEAFF. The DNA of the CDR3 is TGTGCCAGCAGCAAAGACAGGTTAACTGAAGCTTTCTTT.

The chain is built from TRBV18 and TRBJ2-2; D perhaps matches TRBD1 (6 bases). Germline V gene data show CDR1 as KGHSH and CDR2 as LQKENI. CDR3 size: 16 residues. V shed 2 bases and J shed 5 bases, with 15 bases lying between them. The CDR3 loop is CASSPEVTGRTGELFF. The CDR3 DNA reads TGTGCCAGCTCACCAGAGGTAACAGGGCGAACCGGGGAGCTGTTTTTT. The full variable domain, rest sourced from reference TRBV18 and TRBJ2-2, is NAGVMQNPRHLVRRRGQEARLRCSPMKGHSHVYWYRQLPEEGLKFMVYLQKENIIDESGMPKERFSAEFPKEGPSILRIQQVVRGDSAAYFCASSPEVTGRTGELFFGEGSRLTVL.

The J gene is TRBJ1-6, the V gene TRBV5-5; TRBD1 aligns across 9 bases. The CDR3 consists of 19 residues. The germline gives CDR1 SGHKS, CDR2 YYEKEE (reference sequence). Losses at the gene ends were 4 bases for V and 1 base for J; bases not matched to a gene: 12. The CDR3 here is CASSRYSGTGLSYNSPLHF. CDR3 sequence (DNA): TGTGCCAGCAGCCGTTATTCCGGGACAGGGCTATCCTATAATTCACCCCTCCACTTT.

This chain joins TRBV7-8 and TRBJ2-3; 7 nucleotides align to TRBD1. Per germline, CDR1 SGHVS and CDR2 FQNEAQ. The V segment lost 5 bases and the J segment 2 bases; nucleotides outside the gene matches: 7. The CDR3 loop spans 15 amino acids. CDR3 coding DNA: TGTGCCAGCAGCCCGACAGGGATCGTCACAGATACGCAGTATTTT. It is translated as CASSPTGIVTDTQYF.

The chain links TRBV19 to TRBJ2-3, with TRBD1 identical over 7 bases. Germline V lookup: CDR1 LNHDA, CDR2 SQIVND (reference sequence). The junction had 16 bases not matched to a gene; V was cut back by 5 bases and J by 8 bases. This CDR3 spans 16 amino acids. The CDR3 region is CASSQRTGRMMGTQYF. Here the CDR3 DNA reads TGTGCCAGTAGTCAGCGGACAGGTAGAATGATGGGTACGCAGTATTTT.

The DNA for the CDR3 is TGTGCCAGCAGCTTGGGGACTGGCTCGGGCGACTATGGCTACACCTTC. It specifies CASSLGTGSGDYGYTF. This chain joins TRBV5-6 and TRBJ1-2; D not resolved. Between the trimmed V and J ends, which lost 0 bases and 3 bases, there was a span of 15 bases. Germline CDR1 SGHDT, CDR2 YYEEEE. CDR3 length: 16 residues.

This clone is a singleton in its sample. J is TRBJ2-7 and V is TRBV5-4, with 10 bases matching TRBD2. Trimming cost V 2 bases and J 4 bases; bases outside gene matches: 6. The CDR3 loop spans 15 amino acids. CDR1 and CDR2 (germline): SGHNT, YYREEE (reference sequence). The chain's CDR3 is CASSFPSGGRYEQYF. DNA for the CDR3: TGTGCCAGCAGCTTTCCTAGCGGGGGAAGGTACGAGCAGTACTTC.

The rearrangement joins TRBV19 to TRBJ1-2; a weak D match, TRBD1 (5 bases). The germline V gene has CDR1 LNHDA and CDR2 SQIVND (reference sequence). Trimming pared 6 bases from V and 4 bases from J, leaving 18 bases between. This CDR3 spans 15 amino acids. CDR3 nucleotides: TGTGCCAGTAGCCCCGAAGGGGCGCCTGGCTATGGCTACACCTTC. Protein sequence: CASSPEGAPGYGYTF.